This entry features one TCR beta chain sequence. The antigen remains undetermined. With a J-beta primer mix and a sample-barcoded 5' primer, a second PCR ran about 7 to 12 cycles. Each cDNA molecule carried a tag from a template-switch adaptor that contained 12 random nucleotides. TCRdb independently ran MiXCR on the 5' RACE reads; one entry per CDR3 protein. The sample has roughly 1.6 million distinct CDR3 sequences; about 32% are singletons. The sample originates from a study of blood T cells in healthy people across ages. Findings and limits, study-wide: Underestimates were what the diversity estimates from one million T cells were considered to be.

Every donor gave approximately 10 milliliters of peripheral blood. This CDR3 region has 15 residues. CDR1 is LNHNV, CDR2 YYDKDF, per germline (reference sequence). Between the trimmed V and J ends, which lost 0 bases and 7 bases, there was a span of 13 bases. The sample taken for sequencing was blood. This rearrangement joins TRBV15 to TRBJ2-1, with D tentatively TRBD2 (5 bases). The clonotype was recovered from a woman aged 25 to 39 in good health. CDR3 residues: CATSRDRVTGNEQFF. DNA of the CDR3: TGTGCCACCAGCAGAGATCGGGTCACGGGGAATGAGCAGTTCTTC.